Presented here are 7 T cell receptor beta chains from one specimen sequenced in a study of CD8 T cells in Susac syndrome (dated by TCRdb to the late 2010s). Libraries were constructed by the immunoSEQ multiplex PCR assay. RNA was extracted with the RNeasy kit and roughly 0.45 to 1 ug was reverse transcribed using random hexamers. TCRdb applied fastp at Q25 and MiXCR to the public reads, then kept only in-frame beta chains. For every CDR3 protein sequence, its rows merge into one entry that carries the most common genes and DNA. For this sample the table gives roughly 300,000 distinct CDR3 sequences, of which approximately 85% were detected only once. About 0.11% of the sample lies in the top ten. What was sequenced was CD8+ T cells from PBMCs. All receptors come from a human donor with multiple sclerosis.

This sequence joins TRBV12-3 or TRBV12-4 and TRBJ1-5, with TRBD1 matching 7 bases. The junction had 29 bases not matched to a gene; V was cut back by 6 bases and J by 0 bases. There are 23 residues in the CDR3. CDR3 amino acids: CASSGPISPGQATPLTSNQPQHF. In DNA form, the CDR3 reads TGTGCCAGCAGCGGCCCCATCTCTCCCGGACAGGCCACACCCTTAACTAGCAATCAGCCCCAGCATTTT.

The chain links TRBV5-4 to TRBJ1-3; no definite D call. Germline-derived CDR1 and CDR2 are SGHNT and YYREEE (reference sequence). This CDR3 has 13 amino acids. V was shortened by 2 bases and J by 1 base, with 4 bases between the two germline ends. Here the CDR3 reads CASSFLSGNTIYF. Written as DNA, the CDR3 is TGTGCCAGCAGCTTCTTGTCTGGAAACACCATATATTTT. Full variable domain (remainder filled in from reference TRBV5-4 and TRBJ1-3): ETGVTQSPTHLIKTRGQQVTLRCSSQSGHNTVSWYQQALGQGPQFIFQYYREEENGRGNFPPRFSGLQFPNYSSELNVNALELDDSALYLCASSFLSGNTIYFGEGSWLTVV.

The chain joins TRBV20-1 to TRBJ2-3; 10 bases fit TRBD2. Trimming at V came to 2 bases and at J to 3 bases, leaving 8 bases not matched to a gene. Germline V CDR1 and CDR2: DFQATT, SNEGSKA (reference sequence). The CDR3 spans 16 residues. The CDR3 DNA is TGCAGTGCTAGACCTGAGCGGGAGGGCCGGACAGATACGCAGTATTTT. This sequence encodes CSARPEREGRTDTQYF.

In its sample, this clonotype was seen a few times. The chain couples TRBV4-2 to TRBJ2-7; 10 bases map to TRBD2. Germline V gene sequence: CDR1 LGHNA, CDR2 YNFKEQ. The CDR3 is made up of 17 amino acids. Trimming took 1 base from V and 1 from J; bases not matched to a gene: 7. The chain's CDR3 is CASSQALAGEVSYEQYF. DNA of the CDR3: TGTGCCAGCAGCCAAGCCCTAGCGGGAGAGGTGTCCTACGAGCAGTACTTC.

This clonotype appeared a single time. V and J are TRBV12-3 or TRBV12-4 and TRBJ2-1; D uncertain. The CDR3 has 11 residues. V lost 4 bases and J lost 10, with 8 bases in between. As DNA, the CDR3 is TGTGCCAGCAGTTCCAAAAGAGAGCAGTTCTTC. Its translation: CASSSKREQFF.

The chain joins TRBV13 to TRBJ2-7; 7 nucleotides agree with TRBD1. This CDR3 spans 14 amino acids. V shed 5 bases, J shed 5 bases, and the junction held 9 bases outside the gene matches. Germline-derived CDR1 and CDR2 are PRHDT and FYEKMQ (reference sequence). CDR3 DNA: TGTGCCAGCAGCCCTAACAGGGGCAACGACGAGCAGTACTTC. Encoded protein: CASSPNRGNDEQYF.

The rearrangement uses TRBV27 and TRBJ2-2; D may be TRBD1 or TRBD2 (5 bases each). V lost 1 base and J 5 bases, leaving 17 bases between the germline ends. The CDR3 spans 17 residues. Germline loops: CDR1 MNHEY, CDR2 SMNVEV (reference sequence). This chain's CDR3 is CASSLLGLPKGTGELFF. The CDR3 DNA reads TGTGCCAGCAGTTTATTAGGACTCCCTAAGGGGACCGGGGAGCTGTTTTTT.